This entry concerns a single TCR beta chain. The CDR3 is made up of 15 amino acids. In germline, CDR1 is LNHDA, CDR2 SQIVND (reference sequence). V was pared by 1 base and J by 1 base, with 8 bases between. As for treatment: around 19 received Ad26.COV2.S at low or high dose, single or two shots; 5 received placebo; per-sample allocation not given. Sampling was done on day 63 after the first vaccine or placebo injection. The sample comes from a study of Ad26.COV2.S vaccination and SARS-CoV-2 variants. Profiling relied on immunoSEQ multiplex PCR, and the TCRdb table lists in-frame clones only, not all of them. The table includes 440,000 or so clones, less than 95% detected once.

The TCR sequence derives from a person between 18 and 65 years old who received the Ad26.COV2.S COVID-19 vaccine or a placebo. J is TRBJ2-1 and V is TRBV19; the D is unclear. Sequencing used peripheral blood, obtained in a trial of Ad26.COV2.S vaccine versus placebo. The CDR3 loop is CASSIGRPSYNEQFF. The CDR3 DNA follows: TGTGCCAGTAGTATAGGCAGGCCGTCCTACAATGAGCAGTTCTTC.